Presented here are 32 T cell receptor beta chains from one specimen sequenced in a study of technical replicates of blood from a handful of donors. Only in-frame clones appear in the TCRdb table, and some are missing; sequencing was by immunoSEQ multiplex PCR. The sample records approximately 75,000 clones, around 97% being singletons. Sequencing was carried out using T cells isolated from PBMCs. These TCRs come from a human donor in good health.

The genes are TRBV6-1 and TRBJ1-2; 9 bases match TRBD1. V lost 5 bases, J lost 2 bases, and 6 bases stayed unmatched. The CDR3 has 15 amino acids. Germline V gives CDR1 MNHNS, CDR2 SASEGT. This chain's CDR3 is CASSISGTGNYGYTF. The CDR3, as DNA: TGTGCCAGCAGTATATCCGGGACAGGGAACTATGGCTACACCTTC.

The chain carries TRBV5-6 and TRBJ2-7; D possibly corresponds to TRBD2 (5 bases). The V and J ends lost 0 bases and 3 bases respectively, with 10 bases between them. In germline, CDR1 is SGHDT, CDR2 YYEEEE. CDR3 length: 14 residues. The CDR3 nucleotides read TGTGCCAGCAGCTTGGTCCCGGGGAACTACGAGCAGTACTTC. It yields the protein CASSLVPGNYEQYF.

This chain connects TRBV19 to TRBJ1-5; D ambiguous. CDR1 is LNHDA and CDR2 is SQIVND in the germline V gene (reference sequence). Trimming pared 3 bases from V and 5 bases from J, leaving 8 bases between. This CDR3 has 13 residues. In DNA, the CDR3 is TGTGCCAGTAGTATTCGCGGGGATCAGCCCCAGCATTTT. It is translated as CASSIRGDQPQHF.

The chain carries TRBV6-5 and TRBJ1-1, with D uncertain. In germline, CDR1 is MNHEY, CDR2 SVGAGI. The CDR3 consists of 11 residues. The germline V and J ends were trimmed by 8 bases and 5 bases, with 9 bases remaining between them. In nucleotides, the CDR3 is TGTGCCAGCGGAAAGAGGACTGAAGCTTTCTTT. The encoded protein is CASGKRTEAFF.

J is TRBJ2-7 and V is TRBV28; weak D call: TRBD2 (6 bases). V lost 5 bases, J lost 5 bases, and 16 bases lay in between. The CDR3 consists of 14 residues. The germline V gene encodes CDR1 MDHEN and CDR2 SYDVKM. CDR3 in amino acids: CASSLRSGPDEQYF. The CDR3 region has the DNA TGTGCCAGCAGTCTTAGAAGCGGGCCAGACGAGCAGTACTTC.

The gene calls are TRBV11-2 and TRBJ2-7; a possible D gene is TRBD1 (6 bases). Trimming removed 5 bases at V and 12 bases at J, with 17 bases between. From germline, CDR1 is SGHAT and CDR2 FQNNGV. The CDR3 spans 12 residues. CDR3 region: CASSAQGLRGYF. CDR3 in DNA: TGTGCCAGCAGCGCTCAGGGGCTCAGGGGGTACTTC.

The chain combines TRBV5-4 with TRBJ2-3; 10 bases map to TRBD2. Germline loops: CDR1 SGHNT, CDR2 YYREEE (reference sequence). This CDR3 contains 14 residues. V lost 5 bases, J lost 2 bases, and 2 bases stayed unmatched. The CDR3 bases are TGTGCCAGCAGTCTAGCGGGAGTCACAGATACGCAGTATTTT. Amino acid sequence: CASSLAGVTDTQYF. Variable domain in full (rest from reference TRBV5-4 and TRBJ2-3): ETGVTQSPTHLIKTRGQQVTLRCSSQSGHNTVSWYQQALGQGPQFIFQYYREEENGRGNFPPRFSGLQFPNYSSELNVNALELDDSALYLCASSLAGVTDTQYFGPGTRLTVL.

The rearrangement uses TRBV15 and TRBJ2-1; 8 bases are a match to TRBD2. Germline trimming cut 0 bases from V and 6 bases from J; bases unmatched to any gene: 7. This CDR3 spans 16 amino acids. Per the germline V gene, CDR1 is LNHNV and CDR2 is YYDKDF (reference sequence). CDR3 coding DNA: TGTGCCACCAGCAGAGATCCCGCACTAGCGGCCAATGAGCAGTTCTTC. Residues: CATSRDPALAANEQFF.

The chain couples TRBV29-1 to TRBJ2-1, with 8 bases aligning to TRBD2. The CDR3 totals 14 residues. The trim removed 5 bases at V and 6 bases at J, leaving 9 bases unmatched. Germline-derived CDR1 and CDR2 are SQVTM and ANQGSEA. CDR3: CSVSSRGGLNEQFF. The CDR3 DNA is TGCAGCGTTTCTTCCCGGGGGGGGCTCAATGAGCAGTTCTTC.

The table lists this clone with a count of one. The rearrangement links TRBV10-2 to TRBJ1-2, with unresolved D. Germline V gene data show CDR1 as WSHSY and CDR2 as SAAADI. With 3 bases removed from V and 2 bases from J, the gap between germline ends came to 10 bases. The CDR3 has 14 amino acids. The CDR3 sequence: CASSDTAGNYGYTF. For the CDR3, the DNA is TGCGCCAGCAGTGATACCGCGGGGAACTATGGCTACACCTTC.

The V and J genes are TRBV19 and TRBJ2-2, with 8 bases aligning to TRBD1. V dropped 4 bases and J dropped 8; count of bases not matched to a gene: 6. CDR1 and CDR2 (germline): LNHDA, SQIVND (reference sequence). The CDR3 totals 14 residues. The DNA for the CDR3 is TGTGCCAGTAGTACATGGACAGGGCGAGGGGAGCTGTTTTTT. It encodes CASSTWTGRGELFF.

The chain uses TRBV5-1 and TRBJ2-1, with 7 bases lining up with TRBD1. Germline V CDR1 and CDR2: SGHRS, YFSETQ. This CDR3 contains 14 residues. V shed 6 bases, J shed 5 bases, and the junction held 8 bases outside the gene matches. CDR3 sequence (DNA): TGCGCCAGCAACCCTCGGGACAGCCACAATGAGCAGTTCTTC. Protein: CASNPRDSHNEQFF. Based on the CDR3 plus reference TRBV5-1 and TRBJ2-1, the full variable domain is KAGVTQTPRYLIKTRGQQVTLSCSPISGHRSVSWYQQTPGQGLQFLFEYFSETQRNKGNFPGRFSGRQFSNSRSEMNVSTLELGDSALYLCASNPRDSHNEQFFGPGTRLTVL.

The V call is TRBV4-1, the J call TRBJ2-7; 7 bases align to TRBD1. The CDR3 spans 15 residues. Unmatched junction bases numbered 9, after V lost 4 bases and J lost 3 bases. Germline V CDR1 and CDR2: MGHRA, YSYEKL. Here the CDR3 DNA reads TGCGCCAGCAGCCGACCGGGACAGAGTCGCTACGAGCAGTACTTC. As protein: CASSRPGQSRYEQYF.

The chain uses TRBV5-1 and TRBJ1-1; 7 bases are shared with TRBD1. The CDR3 is 16 amino acids. In germline, CDR1 is SGHRS, CDR2 YFSETQ. V gave up 2 bases and J gave up 3 bases; unmatched junction bases: 10. Here the CDR3 DNA reads TGCGCCAGCAGCTTTCGGGACAGAAATATGGACACTGAAGCTTTCTTT. Residues: CASSFRDRNMDTEAFF.

V usage is TRBV2 and J usage is TRBJ2-7; a possible D gene is TRBD2 (6 bases). This CDR3 region has 14 residues. Between the trimmed V and J ends, which lost 0 bases and 9 bases, there was a span of 15 bases. Per germline, CDR1 SNHLY and CDR2 FYNNEI. CDR3 amino acids: CASSEALRRGLQYF. CDR3 bases: TGTGCCAGCAGTGAAGCGCTTAGGAGGGGCTTGCAGTACTTC.

This chain joins TRBV29-1 and TRBJ2-5; 7 bases are shared with TRBD1. After removal of 1 base from V and 7 bases from J, the junction contained 6 bases not matched to a gene. The CDR3 is made up of 13 amino acids. Germline CDR1 SQVTM, CDR2 ANQGSEA. The CDR3 here is CSVEAGGRRTQYF. In nucleotides, the CDR3 is TGCAGCGTTGAAGCAGGGGGAAGGAGGACCCAGTACTTC.

CDR3: CASSNGQGLGNTIYF. The CDR3 nucleotides read TGTGCCAGCAGTAACGGACAGGGGCTTGGAAACACCATATATTTT. The rearrangement links TRBV27 to TRBJ1-3, with TRBD1 matching 9 bases. The CDR3 is made up of 15 amino acids. CDR1 MNHEY and CDR2 SMNVEV come from the germline V gene (reference sequence). J lost 3 bases, V lost 5 bases, and 5 bases had no gene match.

The chain couples TRBV7-2 to TRBJ2-7; 7 bases are shared with TRBD1. The CDR3 has 15 amino acids. Germline lookup yields CDR1 SGHTA and CDR2 FQGNSA. The V gene end was trimmed by 4 bases and the J gene end by 0 bases; junction bases not matched to a gene: 6. The CDR3 reads CASSSVTGSSYEQYF. The DNA of the CDR3 is TGTGCCAGCAGCTCCGTGACAGGGAGCTCCTACGAGCAGTACTTC.

The chain couples TRBV28 to TRBJ2-6, with 8 bases matching TRBD1. Trimming took 5 bases from V and 4 from J; bases not matched to a gene: 7. The CDR3 loop spans 16 amino acids. Germline CDR1 reads MDHEN; CDR2 reads SYDVKM. CDR3: CASSPRTGYGANVLTF. Here the CDR3 DNA reads TGTGCCAGCAGTCCCAGGACAGGGTACGGGGCCAACGTCCTGACTTTC.

The V call is TRBV29-1, the J call TRBJ2-6; D possibly corresponds to TRBD1 (5 bases). CDR1 is SQVTM and CDR2 is ANQGSEA in the germline V gene. This CDR3 spans 13 amino acids. Trimming removed 5 bases at V and 4 bases at J, with 9 bases between. This CDR3 reads CSVQGSGANVLTF. The CDR3 region has the DNA TGCAGCGTTCAGGGTTCAGGGGCCAACGTCCTGACTTTC.

The J gene is TRBJ1-1, the V gene TRBV6-6, with D perhaps matching TRBD1 (5 bases). This CDR3 contains 14 residues. Looked up from germline, CDR1 is MNHNY and CDR2 is SVGAGI (reference sequence). V was trimmed by 8 bases and J by 1 base, leaving 14 bases between them. CDR3 in DNA: TGTGCCAGCTCCCAAGGAGGGACGAACACTGAAGCTTTCTTT. Protein sequence: CASSQGGTNTEAFF.

This chain joins TRBV5-8 and TRBJ1-5; D possibly corresponds to TRBD1 (6 bases). The CDR3 has 15 amino acids. V was clipped by 5 bases and J by 4 bases, with 16 bases between them. In germline, CDR1 is SGHTS, CDR2 YDEGEE. This CDR3 reads CASSNTVTGNQPQHF. DNA of the CDR3: TGTGCCAGCAGTAATACGGTGACAGGTAATCAGCCCCAGCATTTT.

A single count supports this clone. The V call is TRBV25-1, the J call TRBJ1-2; 11 nucleotides match TRBD1. The ends lost 4 bases at V and 4 bases at J; junction bases unmatched: 8. CDR1 is MGHDK, CDR2 SYGVNS, per germline. The CDR3 totals 16 residues. CDR3 sequence (DNA): TGTGCCAGCAGTGTGCCCGGGACAGGGGGAGGCTATGGCTACACCTTC. This encodes CASSVPGTGGGYGYTF.

The gene calls are TRBV9 and TRBJ1-1, with 9 bases fitting TRBD1. The V and J ends lost 3 bases and 8 bases, in that order; junction bases with no gene match: 5. The length of the CDR3 is 13 residues. Germline assignment: CDR1 SGDLS and CDR2 YYNGEE. CDR3 sequence: CASSATGTGEAFF. The CDR3 coding sequence is TGTGCCAGCAGCGCGACCGGGACAGGGGAAGCTTTCTTT. Full variable domain (missing parts from reference TRBV9 and TRBJ1-1): DSGVTQTPKHLITATGQRVTLRCSPRSGDLSVYWYQQSLDQGLQFLIQYYNGEERAKGNILERFSAQQFPDLHSELNLSSLELGDSALYFCASSATGTGEAFFGQGTRLTVV.

The V and J genes are TRBV4-1 and TRBJ1-2, with D possibly being TRBD1 (6 bases). The ends were cut back, 0 bases at V and 3 bases at J, with 14 bases in the middle. CDR3 length: 16 residues. Germline lookup yields CDR1 MGHRA and CDR2 YSYEKL. The CDR3 nucleotides read TGCGCCAGCAGCCAAGAGGTTGCAGGGGAGTACTATGGCTACACCTTC. Protein: CASSQEVAGEYYGYTF.

This clone was detected only once. The chain is built from TRBV7-6 and TRBJ2-7, with 12 bases identical to TRBD2. Germline lookup yields CDR1 SGHVS and CDR2 FNYEAQ. The CDR3 sequence is 16 residues long. Trimming at V came to 4 bases and at J to 2 bases, leaving 6 bases not matched to a gene. CDR3 loop: CASSSRTSGIAYEQYF. DNA of the CDR3: TGTGCCAGCAGCTCGAGGACTAGCGGGATAGCCTACGAGCAGTACTTC.

V gene TRBV9 combines with J gene TRBJ1-3, with D hard to call. This CDR3 has 14 amino acids. The V end lost 4 bases, the J end lost 3 bases, and 11 bases lay between the germline ends. Germline CDR1 SGDLS, CDR2 YYNGEE. The CDR3 DNA is TGTGCCAGCAGCCCTTCGGGGATTGGAAACACCATATATTTT. Its protein is CASSPSGIGNTIYF. Combining the CDR3 with reference TRBV9 and TRBJ1-3 gives the whole variable domain DSGVTQTPKHLITATGQRVTLRCSPRSGDLSVYWYQQSLDQGLQFLIQYYNGEERAKGNILERFSAQQFPDLHSELNLSSLELGDSALYFCASSPSGIGNTIYFGEGSWLTVV.

The chain is built from TRBV7-6 and TRBJ2-4; 7 nucleotides align to TRBD2. This CDR3 is built from 15 residues. V shed 6 bases, J shed 5 bases, and the junction held 10 bases outside the gene matches. The germline V gene has CDR1 SGHVS and CDR2 FNYEAQ. CDR3 region: CASSPAWGGQNIQYF. The CDR3 DNA reads as TGTGCCAGCAGTCCCGCATGGGGGGGACAAAACATTCAGTACTTC.

The V and J genes are TRBV5-1 and TRBJ2-3, with D tentatively TRBD1 (5 bases). Trimming shortened V by 1 base and J by 2 bases, and 11 bases separated the two germline ends. The CDR3 totals 15 residues. In germline, CDR1 is SGHRS, CDR2 YFSETQ. The CDR3 sequence: CASSLPAGPTDTQYF. As DNA, the CDR3 is TGCGCCAGCAGCTTGCCGGCAGGGCCCACAGATACGCAGTATTTT.

The gene calls are TRBV12-5 and TRBJ2-3; D perhaps matches TRBD1 (6 bases). Germline values: CDR1 LGHNT, CDR2 FRNRAP. The CDR3 consists of 16 residues. V shed 6 bases and J shed 4 bases, with 20 bases lying between them. The CDR3 region has the DNA TGTGCTAGTGGCCATACTCAGGGGCCGGCCCCAGATACGCAGTATTTT. Its protein is CASGHTQGPAPDTQYF. Full variable domain (rest looked up from reference TRBV12-5 and TRBJ2-3): DARVTQTPRHKVTEMGQEVTMRCQPILGHNTVFWYRQTMMQGLELLAYFRNRAPLDDSGMPKDRFSAEMPDATLATLKIQPSEPRDSAVYFCASGHTQGPAPDTQYFGPGTRLTVL.

This rearrangement joins TRBV5-1 to TRBJ2-3; possibly TRBD2 for D (5 bases). Trimming left V 4 bases short and J 4 bases short, with 16 bases between. The germline CDR1 and CDR2 sequences are SGHRS and YFSETQ. The CDR3 is 15 residues long. The CDR3 spells CASSPAWEHADTQYF. The CDR3 DNA is TGCGCCAGCAGCCCGGCTTGGGAGCACGCAGATACGCAGTATTTT. Filled out from reference TRBV5-1 and TRBJ2-3, the complete variable domain reads KAGVTQTPRYLIKTRGQQVTLSCSPISGHRSVSWYQQTPGQGLQFLFEYFSETQRNKGNFPGRFSGRQFSNSRSEMNVSTLELGDSALYLCASSPAWEHADTQYFGPGTRLTVL.

The chain links TRBV28 to TRBJ2-1; the match to TRBD2 covers 10 bases. Germline V CDR1 and CDR2: MDHEN, SYDVKM. The CDR3 is 18 residues long. Unmatched junction bases numbered 12, after V lost 2 bases and J lost 5 bases. The CDR3: CASSLRRLAGGLNNEQFF. In nucleotides, the CDR3 is TGTGCCAGCAGTTTAAGGAGATTAGCGGGGGGCCTAAACAATGAGCAGTTCTTC.